Shown below are 9 T cell receptor beta chains from a single sample sequenced in a study of T cell changes during pregnancy in multiple sclerosis. The table came from immunoSEQ multiplex PCR; TCRdb's copy has only in-frame clones and leaves some out. This table holds 15,000 to 20,000 clones, 70% to 90% found once. The source material was CD4+ T cells from peripheral blood mononuclear cells, sampled in the first trimester of pregnancy. The receptors shown here come from a female donor in good health, enrolled as a control in a pregnancy study.

The V and J genes are TRBV5-4 and TRBJ2-3, with TRBD2 matching over 12 bases. The germline gives CDR1 SGHNT, CDR2 YYREEE (reference sequence). The ends lost 0 bases at V and 6 bases at J; junction bases unmatched: 8. This CDR3 is 17 amino acids long. DNA for the CDR3: TGTGCCAGCAGCTTGGCCGTACTAGCGGGAGGACGGGATACGCAGTATTTT. The encoded protein is CASSLAVLAGGRDTQYF.

The chain combines TRBV12-5 with TRBJ1-2, with 9 positions matching TRBD1. V shed 2 bases, J shed 8 bases, and the junction held 3 bases outside the gene matches. Germline CDR1 and CDR2: LGHNT and FRNRAP. The CDR3 spans 13 residues. Here the CDR3 DNA reads TGTGCTAGTGGTTTGAGACAGGGGGACGGCTACACCTTC. Protein sequence: CASGLRQGDGYTF.

The chain is built from TRBV12-5 and TRBJ2-5, with 9 nucleotides matching TRBD2. This CDR3 has 14 amino acids. CDR1 is LGHNT, CDR2 FRNRAP, per germline. J gave up 5 bases and V 5 bases, and 6 bases lay outside the gene matches. CDR3 nucleotide sequence: TGTGCTAGTGGTGTCCGGAGCGGGGGGGAGACCCAGTACTTC. Its protein is CASGVRSGGETQYF. Complete variable domain (other parts from reference TRBV12-5 and TRBJ2-5): DARVTQTPRHKVTEMGQEVTMRCQPILGHNTVFWYRQTMMQGLELLAYFRNRAPLDDSGMPKDRFSAEMPDATLATLKIQPSEPRDSAVYFCASGVRSGGETQYFGPGTRLLVL.

This sequence joins TRBV29-1 and TRBJ2-5, with a weak D call TRBD1 (5 bases). Per the germline V gene, CDR1 is SQVTM and CDR2 is ANQGSEA. This CDR3 contains 14 residues. Trimming removed 3 bases at V and 5 bases at J, with 16 bases between. CDR3 coding DNA: TGCAGCGTTGATCCCAGGGAAGGTTTCGAGACCCAGTACTTC. Translated, it gives CSVDPREGFETQYF. The whole variable domain, remainder taken from reference TRBV29-1 and TRBJ2-5, is SAVISQKPSRDICQRGTSLTIQCQVDSQVTMMFWYRQQPGQSLTLIATANQGSEATYESGFVIDKFPISRPNLTFSTLTVSNMSPEDSSIYLCSVDPREGFETQYFGPGTRLLVL.

This clone has only a few counts. The chain has TRBV27 and TRBJ1-3; D is perhaps TRBD1 (6 bases). The CDR3 runs 17 residues. CDR1 and CDR2 (germline): MNHEY, SMNVEV (reference sequence). V lost 6 bases and J 1 base, leaving 19 bases between the germline ends. The CDR3 DNA is TGTGCCAGCAGCCCCATCAGGGGCCTGGGGTCTGGAAACACCATATATTTT. It translates to CASSPIRGLGSGNTIYF.

The table lists this clone with a few counts. This chain connects TRBV29-1 to TRBJ2-1, with TRBD2 matching 7 bases. CDR1 SQVTM and CDR2 ANQGSEA come from the germline V gene. The CDR3 consists of 14 residues. V trimming: 4 bases; J trimming: 2 bases; junction bases outside the gene matches: 5. The CDR3 loop is CSVGSGTTYNEQFF. CDR3 DNA: TGCAGCGTTGGCAGCGGGACCACCTACAATGAGCAGTTCTTC.

The chain carries TRBV11-3 and TRBJ2-1, with TRBD1 matching 10 bases. This CDR3 spans 17 amino acids. The germline CDR1 and CDR2 sequences are SGHNT and YENEEA. After removal of 3 bases from V and 8 bases from J, the junction contained 13 bases not matched to a gene. DNA for the CDR3: TGTGCCAGCAGCTTCCTTATCCGGGACAGGGGCCCGGATGAGCAGTTCTTC. It codes for CASSFLIRDRGPDEQFF.

J is TRBJ2-3 and V is TRBV9; 10 nucleotides line up with TRBD2. The CDR3 totals 15 residues. Germline CDR1 SGDLS, CDR2 YYNGEE. V was clipped by 0 bases and J by 6 bases; unmatched bases: 4. CDR3 DNA sequence: TGTGCCAGCAGCGTAGCAGCGGGGGGGCTGGATACGCAGTATTTT. Protein product: CASSVAAGGLDTQYF.

J is TRBJ1-4 and V is TRBV13; 9 bases line up with TRBD1. The V and J ends lost 4 bases and 2 bases, in that order; junction bases with no gene match: 8. The CDR3 contains 17 residues. Looked up from germline, CDR1 is PRHDT and CDR2 is FYEKMQ (reference sequence). The CDR3 coding sequence is TGTGCCAGCAGCTCGGGACAGGGATTTACTACTAATGAAAAACTGTTTTTT. It specifies CASSSGQGFTTNEKLFF.